These 27 T cell receptor beta chains originate from one sample sequenced in a study of shared clonotypes between healthy human individuals. The protocol was immunoSEQ multiplex PCR, while the TCRdb copy is restricted to in-frame clones and leaves out a portion. This table holds approximately 2,000,000 clones, just over 90% found once. CD45RO-negative cells were positively selected for CCR7, leaving out terminally differentiated effector memory CD45RA+ cells. Specimen: naive CD8+ T cells from PBMCs. The receptors come from a man younger than 35 in good health. Some clones in this sample may be carry-over from other donors' samples.

The V gene is TRBV9, the J gene TRBJ2-7, with 9 nucleotides matching TRBD1. V dropped 4 bases and J dropped 1; count of bases not matched to a gene: 6. Germline loops: CDR1 SGDLS, CDR2 YYNGEE. There are 15 residues in the CDR3. The chain's CDR3 is CASSIGTGISYEQYF. CDR3 coding DNA: TGTGCCAGCAGCATCGGGACAGGGATATCCTACGAGCAGTACTTC.

This chain joins TRBV9 and TRBJ2-7; 8 positions agree with TRBD1. Germline V gene data show CDR1 as SGDLS and CDR2 as YYNGEE. J lost 5 bases, V lost 4 bases, and 11 bases had no gene match. CDR3 length: 15 residues. Here the CDR3 reads CASSNIGQGADEQYF. The CDR3 DNA reads TGTGCCAGCAGCAATATCGGACAGGGTGCCGACGAGCAGTACTTC.

The genes are TRBV28 and TRBJ2-1; D is unclear. Germline V CDR1 and CDR2: MDHEN, SYDVKM. V lost 2 bases and J 2 bases, leaving 7 bases between the germline ends. CDR3 length equals 14 residues. As DNA, the CDR3 is TGTGCCAGCAGTTTAAGAAATACCTACAATGAGCAGTTCTTC. As protein: CASSLRNTYNEQFF. Using reference TRBV28 and TRBJ2-1 for the parts outside the CDR3, the full variable domain is DVKVTQSSRYLVKRTGEKVFLECVQDMDHENMFWYRQDPGLGLRLIYFSYDVKMKEKGDIPEGYSVSREKKERFSLILESASTNQTSMYLCASSLRNTYNEQFFGPGTRLTVL.

The chain links TRBV6-1 to TRBJ2-7, with D possibly being TRBD2 (6 bases). The CDR3 consists of 15 residues. Per the germline V gene, CDR1 is MNHNS and CDR2 is SASEGT. CDR3 sequence reads: CAAGFPGSRSYEQYF. DNA of the CDR3: TGTGCAGCAGGGTTTCCCGGGAGTCGCTCCTACGAGCAGTACTTC.

The chain couples TRBV5-4 to TRBJ2-7; D is undetermined. The CDR3 runs to 13 residues. Trimming took off 1 base at V and 0 bases at J, with 5 bases between the two ends. Germline assignment: CDR1 SGHNT and CDR2 YYREEE (reference sequence). The chain's CDR3 is CASSLRPSYEQYF. DNA of the CDR3: TGTGCCAGCAGCTTGAGACCCTCCTACGAGCAGTACTTC.

This chain links TRBV5-1 with TRBJ2-7, with D maybe TRBD1 (6 bases). CDR1 SGHRS and CDR2 YFSETQ come from the germline V gene. The CDR3 is 12 amino acids. Deletions cut 3 bases from V and 6 bases from J, with 10 bases between. The CDR3 sequence: CASSWQGTEQYF. CDR3 coding DNA: TGCGCCAGCAGCTGGCAGGGGACCGAGCAGTACTTC. Full variable domain (remainder filled in from reference TRBV5-1 and TRBJ2-7): KAGVTQTPRYLIKTRGQQVTLSCSPISGHRSVSWYQQTPGQGLQFLFEYFSETQRNKGNFPGRFSGRQFSNSRSEMNVSTLELGDSALYLCASSWQGTEQYFGPGTRLTVT.

A single count supports this clone. The genes are TRBV28 and TRBJ1-5, with D perhaps TRBD1 (5 bases). Trimming pared 3 bases from V and 5 bases from J, leaving 20 bases between. Germline values: CDR1 MDHEN, CDR2 SYDVKM. This CDR3 region has 17 residues. The CDR3 loop is CASSFQVPGPGDQPQHF. The CDR3 nucleotides read TGTGCCAGCAGTTTTCAGGTCCCGGGGCCGGGAGATCAGCCCCAGCATTTT. The full variable domain, its missing parts supplied by reference TRBV28 and TRBJ1-5, is DVKVTQSSRYLVKRTGEKVFLECVQDMDHENMFWYRQDPGLGLRLIYFSYDVKMKEKGDIPEGYSVSREKKERFSLILESASTNQTSMYLCASSFQVPGPGDQPQHFGDGTRLSIL.

Comments on this clone: The identical CDR3 is also encoded by other nucleotide sequences in the sample. This chain joins TRBV19 and TRBJ2-7; D gene ambiguous. The CDR3 has 14 residues. The V end lost 3 bases, the J end lost 1 base, and 10 bases lay between the germline ends. Germline-derived CDR1 and CDR2 are LNHDA and SQIVND (reference sequence). The CDR3 DNA follows: TGTGCCAGTAGTATTTCCCCAGAATCCTACGAGCAGTACTTC. It is translated as CASSISPESYEQYF.

The rearrangement uses TRBV10-2 and TRBJ2-2, with 11 bases that match TRBD2. The J segment lost 8 bases and the V segment lost 5 bases, leaving 7 bases of the junction unmatched. The CDR3 contains 15 residues. In germline, CDR1 is WSHSY, CDR2 SAAADI. The CDR3 nucleotides read TGCGCCAGCAGTCTACAGACTAGCGGGGTAGGGGAGCTGTTTTTT. This codes for CASSLQTSGVGELFF.

The chain is built from TRBV28 and TRBJ2-6; D could derive from TRBD1 or TRBD2 (5 bases each). V was cut by 5 bases and J by 2 bases, with 16 bases left in between. Germline values: CDR1 MDHEN, CDR2 SYDVKM. The CDR3 loop spans 17 amino acids. CDR3 amino acids: CASSTQGWGTGANVLTF. The DNA for the CDR3 is TGTGCCAGCAGTACTCAGGGATGGGGGACTGGGGCCAACGTCCTGACTTTC.

This clone was detected only once. The chain employs TRBV9 and TRBJ1-2; the D is unclear. Germline assignment: CDR1 SGDLS and CDR2 YYNGEE. This CDR3 has 14 amino acids. V lost 4 bases, J lost 6 bases, and 16 bases lay in between. CDR3 in amino acids: CASSSGGVVDGYTF. CDR3 DNA: TGTGCCAGCAGCTCAGGCGGGGTGGTGGATGGCTACACCTTC.

The chain couples TRBV7-9 to TRBJ2-1; weak D call: TRBD1 (6 bases). The CDR3 spans 14 residues. Per the germline V gene, CDR1 is SEHNR and CDR2 is FQNEAQ (reference sequence). V was clipped by 4 bases and J by 7 bases, with 14 bases between them. CDR3 sequence reads: CASSSLQGINEQFF. The DNA of the CDR3 is TGTGCCAGCAGCTCATTACAGGGTATTAATGAGCAGTTCTTC.

The chain recombines TRBV21-1 with TRBJ2-1; TRBD2 was called by the table and not checked on the DNA. TRBV21-1 is labeled a pseudogene. The CDR3 has 11 residues. Here the CDR3 DNA reads TGTGCCAGCACGGGGAGTAATGAGCAGTTCTTC. This gives the protein CASTGSNEQFF.

The CDR3 reads CASSQVMGYGGRNTEAFF. In nucleotides, the CDR3 is TGCGCCAGCAGCCAAGTAATGGGGTACGGGGGTAGGAACACTGAAGCTTTCTTT. The chain carries TRBV4-1 and TRBJ1-1; D may be TRBD1 (5 bases). The CDR3 has 18 residues. Germline assignment: CDR1 MGHRA and CDR2 YSYEKL. The V end was cut by 1 base, the J end by 1 base, with 19 bases between.

The chain joins TRBV2 to TRBJ2-1; the match to TRBD2 covers 15 bases. From germline, CDR1 is SNHLY and CDR2 FYNNEI. Germline trimming cut 8 bases from V and 0 bases from J; bases unmatched to any gene: 20. This CDR3 has 22 residues. CDR3 DNA: TGTGCCAGCCAGTGGGGACCACGGACTAGCGGGAGGGGAAAACTCTCCTACAATGAGCAGTTCTTC. Protein sequence: CASQWGPRTSGRGKLSYNEQFF.

The chain carries TRBV27 and TRBJ2-2; 7 bases are a match to TRBD1. V was pared by 3 bases and J by 6 bases, with 10 bases of the junction left unmatched. CDR1 is MNHEY and CDR2 is SMNVEV in the germline V gene (reference sequence). The CDR3 is 16 residues long. CDR3 nucleotide sequence: TGTGCCAGCAGTTTCACAGGGGTTGTAAGTCCCGGGGAGCTGTTTTTT. As protein: CASSFTGVVSPGELFF.

The sample holds one count of this clone. V is TRBV5-6 and J is TRBJ2-1, with D possibly called TRBD1 or TRBD2 (5 bases each). The CDR3 has 12 amino acids. V lost 3 bases to trimming and J lost 10 bases, with 11 bases between them. In germline, CDR1 is SGHDT, CDR2 YYEEEE. This chain's CDR3 is CASSYTGTEQFF. The DNA for the CDR3 is TGTGCCAGCAGCTACACCGGGACGGAGCAGTTCTTC.

This chain joins TRBV6-5 and TRBJ2-3, with D uncertain. Trimming removed 2 bases at V and 3 bases at J, with 9 bases between. There are 14 residues in the CDR3. In germline, CDR1 is MNHEY, CDR2 SVGAGI. The CDR3 nucleotides are TGTGCCAGCAGTTACGGTAGCAAAACAGATACGCAGTATTTT. It yields the protein CASSYGSKTDTQYF.

J is TRBJ1-5 and V is TRBV6-4, with unresolved D. This CDR3 is built from 18 residues. V was clipped by 4 bases and J by 0 bases, with 19 bases between them. CDR1 MRHNA and CDR2 SNTAGT come from the germline V gene. The CDR3 sequence is CASSGHDGREYSNQPQHF. The CDR3 coding sequence is TGTGCCAGCAGTGGACACGACGGGAGGGAGTATAGCAATCAGCCCCAGCATTTT.

The chain recombines TRBV13 with TRBJ2-7; 7 bases are a match to TRBD2. The CDR3 length is 14 residues. Germline V lookup: CDR1 PRHDT, CDR2 FYEKMQ (reference sequence). J was trimmed by 4 bases and V by 5 bases; bases with no gene match: 8. The CDR3 loop is CASSHGEGRYEQYF. DNA for the CDR3: TGTGCCAGCAGCCACGGGGAGGGTAGGTACGAGCAGTACTTC.

The chain recombines TRBV13 with TRBJ2-5; 10 nucleotides agree with TRBD1. CDR1 PRHDT and CDR2 FYEKMQ come from the germline V gene (reference sequence). CDR3 length equals 15 residues. V gave up 5 bases and J gave up 3 bases; unmatched junction bases: 6. Here the CDR3 reads CASSKDRGAEETQYF. The CDR3 bases are TGTGCCAGCAGCAAGGACAGGGGGGCAGAAGAGACCCAGTACTTC.

The CDR3 DNA is TGTGCCAGCAGCTTACCCGAATGGCGGTTAAGCTCCTACGAGCAGTACTTC. This sequence encodes CASSLPEWRLSSYEQYF. The rearrangement uses TRBV7-2 and TRBJ2-7; no clear D. The CDR3 sequence is 17 residues long. V was clipped by 2 bases and J by 0 bases, with 17 bases between them. The germline V gene encodes CDR1 SGHTA and CDR2 FQGNSA.

The CDR3 DNA follows: TGCGCCAGCAGTGAGTTAGGGGACGAGCAGTACTTC. Encoded protein: CASSELGDEQYF. This chain links TRBV10-1 with TRBJ2-7; D possibly corresponds to TRBD1 (5 bases). V shed 1 base and J shed 5 bases, with 6 bases lying between them. The CDR3 is 12 amino acids. CDR1 is WNHNN, CDR2 SYGVQD, per germline (reference sequence).

The chain employs TRBV5-1 and TRBJ1-5; 7 bases map to TRBD1. This CDR3 region has 17 residues. From germline, CDR1 is SGHRS and CDR2 YFSETQ. Losses at the gene ends were 0 bases for V and 0 bases for J; bases not matched to a gene: 6. The CDR3 nucleotides are TGCGCCAGCAGCTTGGGTCAGGGGGGAGATAGCAATCAGCCCCAGCATTTT. Translated: CASSLGQGGDSNQPQHF.

The chain uses TRBV6-5 and TRBJ2-3, with 8 positions matching TRBD2. CDR1 is MNHEY, CDR2 SVGAGI, per germline. Germline trimming cut 6 bases from V and 4 bases from J; bases unmatched to any gene: 9. CDR3 length: 15 residues. CDR3 coding DNA: TGTGCCAGCAGCCCTTCGGGGGGGGCGGCAGATACGCAGTATTTT. Its translation: CASSPSGGAADTQYF.

The table lists this clone with a few counts. CDR3: CASSTKREQPQHF. The CDR3 DNA sequence: TGTGCCAGCAGTACCAAGAGAGAGCAGCCCCAGCATTTT. The chain carries TRBV28 and TRBJ1-5; D uncertain. The CDR3 is 13 residues long. Germline V CDR1 and CDR2: MDHEN, SYDVKM. With 5 bases removed from V and 7 bases from J, the gap between germline ends came to 12 bases.

Note on this clone: This same CDR3 is encoded by further DNA sequences in the sample. The V and J genes are TRBV6-5 and TRBJ2-7, with a possible D match to TRBD1 (6 bases). The V end was cut by 0 bases, the J end by 0 bases, with 9 bases between. This CDR3 is 15 amino acids long. Germline V CDR1 and CDR2: MNHEY, SVGAGI. CDR3 loop: CASSYSTGSSYEQYF. The CDR3, as DNA: TGTGCCAGCAGTTACTCAACAGGGAGCTCCTACGAGCAGTACTTC.